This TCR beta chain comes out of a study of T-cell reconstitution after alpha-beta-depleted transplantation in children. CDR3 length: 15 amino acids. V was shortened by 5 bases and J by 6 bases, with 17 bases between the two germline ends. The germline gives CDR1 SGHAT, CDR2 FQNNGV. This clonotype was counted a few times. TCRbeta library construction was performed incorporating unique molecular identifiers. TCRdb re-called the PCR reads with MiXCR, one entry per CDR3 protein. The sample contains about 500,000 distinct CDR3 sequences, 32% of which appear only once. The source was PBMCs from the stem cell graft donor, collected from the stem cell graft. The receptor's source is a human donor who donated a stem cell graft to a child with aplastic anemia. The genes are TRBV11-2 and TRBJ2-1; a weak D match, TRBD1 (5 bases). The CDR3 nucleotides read TGTGCCAGCAGCGCAAGGTTGCAGGGTGGCAATGAGCAGTTCTTC. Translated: CASSARLQGGNEQFF.